This T cell receptor (beta chain) came from a study of CD8 T cells in Susac syndrome. Study results and caveats: Across the total CD8+ repertoires, about 17 Susac-specific public clones were detected, and across the CD8+ TEMRA repertoires, several such clones were detected.

The V gene's germline CDR1 is MGHRA and CDR2 YSYEKL. The CDR3 has 13 amino acids. V lost 0 bases to trimming and J lost 6 bases, with 8 bases between them. Random hexamers primed reverse transcription of about 0.45 to 1 ug RNA. TCRdb recomputed calls from the immunoSEQ multiplex PCR reads with MiXCR, one row per CDR3 protein. The table includes 65,000 to 85,000 distinct CDR3 sequences, roughly 92% detected once. With regard to this clonotype: Antigen unknown.

Material for sequencing was CD8+ T cells from PBMCs. This clonotype was sampled from a human donor with Susac syndrome. The chain has TRBV4-1 and TRBJ1-1; D is undetermined. CDR3 amino acids: CASSQDITAEAFF. The CDR3 bases are TGCGCCAGCAGCCAAGATATTACGGCTGAAGCTTTCTTT.